These 4 T cell receptor beta chains originate from one sample sequenced in a study of T cell responses to AZD1222 COVID-19 vaccine. The assay was immunoSEQ multiplex PCR, and TCRdb's table has in-frame clones only and misses some. This sample has around 140,000 clones, with roughly 90% found just once. The sample was peripheral blood, taken 28 days after the second AZD1222 dose. Every receptor here comes from an adult who received the AZD1222 COVID-19 vaccine.

This clone was detected only a few times. This chain uses TRBV5-4 with TRBJ1-1; maybe TRBD1 (6 bases). Germline V gene lookup returns CDR1 SGHNT and CDR2 YYREEE (reference sequence). V lost 3 bases to trimming and J lost 6 bases, with 21 bases between them. The CDR3 covers 16 residues. DNA for the CDR3: TGTGCCAGCAGCTCATTGATACAGGGTTTATTCGCTGAAGCTTTCTTT. It is translated as CASSSLIQGLFAEAFF. Variable domain in full (rest from reference TRBV5-4 and TRBJ1-1): ETGVTQSPTHLIKTRGQQVTLRCSSQSGHNTVSWYQQALGQGPQFIFQYYREEENGRGNFPPRFSGLQFPNYSSELNVNALELDDSALYLCASSSLIQGLFAEAFFGQGTRLTVV.

The chain recombines TRBV18 with TRBJ2-7; 7 bases map to TRBD1. Trimming cost V 6 bases and J 2 bases; bases outside gene matches: 7. The CDR3 runs to 14 residues. Germline CDR1 is KGHSH and CDR2 is LQKENI. CDR3 amino acids: CASSQSGTAYEQYF. CDR3 nucleotides: TGTGCCAGCTCCCAGTCAGGGACAGCCTACGAGCAGTACTTC.

The chain combines TRBV24-1 with TRBJ2-1, with D possibly matching TRBD1 (6 bases). Trimming stripped 4 bases from V and 10 bases from J, with 19 bases between. CDR1 KGHDR and CDR2 SFDVKD come from the germline V gene. The CDR3 length is 15 residues. CDR3 residues: CATSDAGTNPVEQFF. CDR3 nucleotides: TGTGCCACCAGTGACGCCGGGACAAACCCCGTGGAGCAGTTCTTC.

This rearrangement joins TRBV3-1 (or the pseudogene TRBV3-2) to TRBJ2-1; D is ambiguous. Trimming stripped 4 bases from V and 9 bases from J, with 19 bases between. The CDR3 totals 15 residues. Germline lookup yields CDR1 LGHDT and CDR2 YNNKEL (reference sequence). The CDR3: CASSPRFGPTGEQFF. The CDR3 DNA reads TGTGCCAGCAGCCCCCGTTTTGGGCCCACGGGTGAGCAGTTCTTC.